Below, 22 T cell receptor beta chains from the same sample are listed, as sequenced in a study of Ad26.COV2.S vaccination and SARS-CoV-2 variants. Method: immunoSEQ multiplex PCR; TCRdb's copy keeps in-frame clones and lacks some. Counted here are approximately 460,000 clones, around 89% occurring once; the ten biggest clones make up 1.7%. Treatment in this sample: approximately 18 received Ad26.COV2.S at low or high dose, single or two shots; 5 received placebo; per-sample allocation not given. Samples analyzed were those drawn on day 63 after the first vaccine or placebo injection. This specimen was peripheral blood, taken in a trial of Ad26.COV2.S vaccine versus placebo. The receptors were sampled from a person between 18 and 65 years old who received the Ad26.COV2.S COVID-19 vaccine or a placebo.

The chain has TRBV28 and TRBJ2-2, with D possibly being TRBD1 (6 bases). The CDR3 consists of 15 residues. The V gene lost 4 bases and the J gene lost 6 bases, with 15 bases spanning the gap. In germline, CDR1 is MDHEN, CDR2 SYDVKM. CDR3 sequence: CASSSTGYQSGELFF. The CDR3 DNA sequence: TGTGCCAGCAGTTCAACAGGGTATCAGTCCGGGGAGCTGTTTTTT.

The gene calls are TRBV18 and TRBJ2-2; tentatively, D is TRBD1 or TRBD2 (5 bases each). The CDR3 sequence is 16 residues long. The germline gives CDR1 KGHSH, CDR2 LQKENI. V gave up 1 base and J gave up 9 bases, with 18 bases separating them. CDR3 nucleotides: TGTGCCAGCTCACCACAGGAGGAAACCTGGGGCCGGGAGCTGTTTTTT. Encoded protein: CASSPQEETWGRELFF.

The V gene is TRBV28, the J gene TRBJ2-4; the D call may be TRBD1 or TRBD2 (5 bases each). CDR3 size: 19 residues. The V gene lost 6 bases and the J gene lost 6 bases, with 30 bases spanning the gap. CDR1 and CDR2 (germline): MDHEN, SYDVKM. The CDR3 DNA is TGTGCCAGCAGAGGCGGCTGGGGCGCACAACTCACTGGGGGAAACATTCAGTACTTC. This encodes CASRGGWGAQLTGGNIQYF.

As DNA, the CDR3 is TGTGCCAGCAGTCCATACGAGGGAGATGAAAAACTGTTTTTT. Amino acid sequence: CASSPYEGDEKLFF. This chain links TRBV28 with TRBJ1-4; D is undetermined. Per germline, CDR1 MDHEN and CDR2 SYDVKM. The CDR3 totals 14 residues. V lost 5 bases to trimming and J lost 6 bases, with 13 bases between them. Full variable domain (remainder filled in from reference TRBV28 and TRBJ1-4): DVKVTQSSRYLVKRTGEKVFLECVQDMDHENMFWYRQDPGLGLRLIYFSYDVKMKEKGDIPEGYSVSREKKERFSLILESASTNQTSMYLCASSPYEGDEKLFFGSGTQLSVL.

The V and J genes are TRBV6-6 and TRBJ2-7; 10 positions agree with TRBD2. Losses at the gene ends were 4 bases for V and 1 base for J; bases not matched to a gene: 7. Germline V CDR1 and CDR2: MNHNY, SVGAGI (reference sequence). The CDR3 length is 16 residues. The CDR3 sequence: CASSFASGGQSYEQYF. As DNA, the CDR3 is TGTGCCAGCAGTTTTGCTAGCGGGGGCCAATCCTACGAGCAGTACTTC.

The count of this clone is one. CDR3 coding DNA: TGTGCCAGCCTTAGCCTAGCGGGGAGTTACAATGAGCAGTTCTTC. Protein product: CASLSLAGSYNEQFF. The chain employs TRBV6-5 and TRBJ2-1, with 9 nucleotides matching TRBD2. The CDR3 consists of 15 residues. The V gene's germline CDR1 is MNHEY and CDR2 SVGAGI. J lost 4 bases, V lost 8 bases, and 9 bases had no gene match.

The chain couples TRBV10-3 to TRBJ2-1, with a tentative D call TRBD1 (6 bases). The V end lost 3 bases, the J end lost 10 bases, and 22 bases lay between the germline ends. Germline loops: CDR1 ENHRY, CDR2 SYGVKD. CDR3 length: 16 residues. The DNA for the CDR3 is TGTGCCATCAGTGAAGGTACCCCCAGGGGCCAATTGGAGCAGTTCTTC. Amino acids: CAISEGTPRGQLEQFF.

The chain employs TRBV4-2 and TRBJ2-1, with TRBD1 matching over 7 bases. The V gene end was trimmed by 0 bases and the J gene end by 15 bases; junction bases not matched to a gene: 14. Germline V gene data show CDR1 as LGHNA and CDR2 as YNFKEQ. CDR3 length equals 15 residues. CDR3 in DNA: TGTGCCAGCAGCCAAGATGATGTAGGGACAGCCGGGGCGTTCTTC. This sequence encodes CASSQDDVGTAGAFF.

With respect to this clone: Within the sample, other DNA sequences also encode this same CDR3. The gene calls are TRBV2 and TRBJ2-5; D perhaps matches TRBD2 (6 bases). In germline, CDR1 is SNHLY, CDR2 FYNNEI. The CDR3 spans 13 residues. V shed 5 bases and J shed 5 bases, with 12 bases lying between them. The CDR3 DNA sequence: TGTGCCAGCAGTTGGGACTCGCGGGAGACCCAGTACTTC. Translation: CASSWDSRETQYF.

The J gene is TRBJ2-7, the V gene TRBV6-2 or TRBV6-3; 7 nucleotides agree with TRBD1. Germline assignment: CDR1 MNHEY and CDR2 SVGEGT. V shed 5 bases and J 3 bases; nucleotides not matched to a gene: 10. This CDR3 contains 15 residues. The CDR3 coding sequence is TGTGCCAGCAGTGAGACCGGGACAGAATTCTACGAGCAGTACTTC. As protein: CASSETGTEFYEQYF.

This clone has more than one count but fewer than ten. The same CDR3 is also encoded by other DNA sequences in this sample. V gene TRBV6-5 combines with J gene TRBJ1-3; D unresolved. Looked up from germline, CDR1 is MNHEY and CDR2 is SVGAGI. Trimming removed 0 bases from V and 0 bases from J, with 6 bases in between. This CDR3 region has 15 residues. The chain's CDR3 is CASSYSGRSGNTIYF. The CDR3 nucleotides are TGTGCCAGCAGTTACTCTGGCCGCTCTGGAAACACCATATATTTT.

This chain connects TRBV7-9 to TRBJ2-7, with 9 bases that match TRBD2. V dropped 5 bases and J dropped 0; count of bases not matched to a gene: 5. The CDR3 covers 15 residues. The V gene's germline CDR1 is SEHNR and CDR2 FQNEAQ (reference sequence). Here the CDR3 reads CASSASGRYSYEQYF. The CDR3 DNA reads as TGTGCCAGCAGCGCGAGCGGGAGGTACTCCTACGAGCAGTACTTC. Combining the CDR3 with reference TRBV7-9 and TRBJ2-7 gives the whole variable domain DTGVSQNPRHKITKRGQNVTFRCDPISEHNRLYWYRQTLGQGPEFLTYFQNEAQLEKSRLLSDRFSAERPKGSFSTLEIQRTEQGDSAMYLCASSASGRYSYEQYFGPGTRLTVT.

This clone was picked up a small number of times. One base away lies a much larger clone, so this may be a sequencing read error. Other DNA sequences within the sample encode an identical CDR3. The chain uses TRBV6-5 and TRBJ1-5, with D hard to call. Germline values: CDR1 MNHEY, CDR2 SVGAGI. Trimming pared 0 bases from V and 2 bases from J, leaving 5 bases between. The CDR3 is 14 residues long. CDR3 sequence: CASSYSRGNQPQHF. The CDR3 DNA is TGTGCCAGCAGTTACTCGAGGGGCAATCAGCCCCAGCATTTT.

The chain combines TRBV4-1 with TRBJ2-2, with TRBD1 identical over 9 bases. The CDR3 runs to 14 residues. CDR1 and CDR2 (germline): MGHRA, YSYEKL. With 6 bases clipped from V and 4 bases from J, the junction kept 3 bases outside the gene matches. CDR3 amino acids: CASREGQGTGELFF. Written as DNA, the CDR3 is TGCGCCAGCAGGGAGGGACAGGGCACCGGGGAGCTGTTTTTT.

The chain combines TRBV6-4 with TRBJ2-2; D remains ambiguous. With 5 bases removed from V and 6 bases from J, the gap between germline ends came to 10 bases. The CDR3 totals 13 residues. Germline V CDR1 and CDR2: MRHNA, SNTAGT. CDR3 in DNA: TGTGCCAGCAGTTGGCGTGAGTCCGGGGAGCTGTTTTTT. Translating it yields CASSWRESGELFF.

The chain combines TRBV19 with TRBJ1-4; D remains unclear. CDR1 is LNHDA, CDR2 SQIVND, per germline (reference sequence). Deletions cut 9 bases from V and 6 bases from J, with 14 bases between. The CDR3 length is 13 residues. Here the CDR3 DNA reads TGTGCCAGCCGACCCCCAGGAGATGAAAAACTGTTTTTT. It encodes CASRPPGDEKLFF.

V is TRBV7-9 and J is TRBJ2-1; D tentatively fits TRBD1 or TRBD2 (5 bases each). The germline V and J ends were trimmed by 8 bases and 7 bases, with 15 bases remaining between them. Looked up from germline, CDR1 is SEHNR and CDR2 is FQNEAQ (reference sequence). CDR3 length: 13 residues. In nucleotides, the CDR3 is TGTGCCAGCGACCGGGACGGTGAAAATGAGCAGTTCTTC. Residues: CASDRDGENEQFF.

The chain recombines TRBV7-9 with TRBJ2-6, with TRBD1 matching over 8 bases. The V segment lost 5 bases and the J segment 4 bases; nucleotides outside the gene matches: 10. Per germline, CDR1 SEHNR and CDR2 FQNEAQ (reference sequence). There are 17 residues in the CDR3. The CDR3 DNA reads TGTGCCAGCAGCCCAATTCAGGGGGCTGCGGGGGCCAACGTCCTGACTTTC. Translation gives CASSPIQGAAGANVLTF.

V usage is TRBV7-9 and J usage is TRBJ2-5, with a possible D match to TRBD2 (5 bases). Trimming left V 1 base short and J 5 bases short, with 14 bases between. The CDR3 has 15 amino acids. CDR1 and CDR2 from the germline V gene are SEHNR and FQNEAQ (reference sequence). In nucleotides, the CDR3 is TGTGCCAGCAGCTTAGAGACTACAATGAGGGAGACCCAGTACTTC. It codes for CASSLETTMRETQYF.

The chain uses TRBV4-2 and TRBJ1-3, with TRBD1 matching 9 bases. This CDR3 has 14 amino acids. With 2 bases clipped from V and 9 bases from J, the junction kept 5 bases outside the gene matches. In germline, CDR1 is LGHNA, CDR2 YNFKEQ. The CDR3 protein is CASSQTGGERTIYF. The CDR3 DNA sequence: TGTGCCAGCAGCCAAACAGGGGGCGAACGCACCATATATTTT.

This clone was seen just once. V usage is TRBV10-2 and J usage is TRBJ1-1; D remains unclear. V lost 6 bases, J lost 5 bases, and 4 bases lay in between. The CDR3 extends over 10 amino acids. Per germline, CDR1 WSHSY and CDR2 SAAADI. The CDR3 sequence: CASRGTEAFF. CDR3 sequence (DNA): TGCGCCAGCAGAGGTACTGAAGCTTTCTTT.

The chain links TRBV7-9 to TRBJ1-3, with D possibly matching TRBD1 (6 bases). V gave up 5 bases and J gave up 0 bases, with 14 bases separating them. The CDR3 is 16 residues long. Germline values: CDR1 SEHNR, CDR2 FQNEAQ (reference sequence). DNA for the CDR3: TGTGCCAGCAGCCCGCAGACAGGTATCTCTGGAAACACCATATATTTT. This gives the protein CASSPQTGISGNTIYF.